These 12 T cell receptor beta chains were sequenced from one sample in a study of CD8 T cells in Susac syndrome. Roughly 0.45 to 1 ug RNA was reverse transcribed with random hexamers. TCRdb independently ran MiXCR on the immunoSEQ multiplex PCR reads; one entry per CDR3 protein. The sample has 95,000 to 150,000 distinct CDR3 sequences, roughly 94% seen once; the top ten hold around 0.27%. Sequencing was carried out using CD8+ T cells from PBMCs. The receptors originated from a human donor with Susac syndrome.

This clonotype appeared a few times. This rearrangement joins TRBV29-1 to TRBJ1-1; no reliable D call. The CDR3 covers 11 residues. The germline V gene encodes CDR1 SQVTM and CDR2 ANQGSEA. Trimming took off 4 bases at V and 0 bases at J, with 3 bases between the two ends. This CDR3 is CSVVMNTEAFF. DNA of the CDR3: TGCAGCGTTGTCATGAACACTGAAGCTTTCTTT.

The V gene is TRBV5-4, the J gene TRBJ1-6, with no clear D. Trimming cost V 0 bases and J 2 bases, with 3 bases left between them. Looked up from germline, CDR1 is SGHNT and CDR2 is YYREEE (reference sequence). This CDR3 spans 14 amino acids. CDR3 sequence (DNA): TGTGCCAGCAGCTTGGTTGCCTATAATTCACCCCTCCACTTT. Its translation: CASSLVAYNSPLHF. The whole variable domain, remainder taken from reference TRBV5-4 and TRBJ1-6, is ETGVTQSPTHLIKTRGQQVTLRCSSQSGHNTVSWYQQALGQGPQFIFQYYREEENGRGNFPPRFSGLQFPNYSSELNVNALELDDSALYLCASSLVAYNSPLHFGNGTRLTVT.

The chain employs TRBV13 and TRBJ2-3, with D unclear. The germline V gene has CDR1 PRHDT and CDR2 FYEKMQ (reference sequence). V lost 7 bases and J lost 0, with 8 bases in between. This CDR3 is built from 13 residues. Here the CDR3 DNA reads TGTGCCAGCACCTACGGCAGCACAGATACGCAGTATTTT. It codes for CASTYGSTDTQYF.

The chain joins TRBV20-1 to TRBJ2-1; 7 nucleotides agree with TRBD1. CDR1 and CDR2 (germline): DFQATT, SNEGSKA (reference sequence). The CDR3 is made up of 12 amino acids. After removal of 4 bases from V and 9 bases from J, the junction contained 6 bases not matched to a gene. This CDR3 is CSATAQGSEQFF. The CDR3 nucleotides read TGCAGTGCTACCGCACAGGGGAGTGAGCAGTTCTTC.

The genes are TRBV5-1 and TRBJ2-1; 9 bases fit TRBD2. J gave up 2 bases and V 0 bases, and 3 bases lay outside the gene matches. The CDR3 covers 16 residues. Germline V gene lookup returns CDR1 SGHRS and CDR2 YFSETQ. The CDR3 protein is CASSLGRGGTYNEQFF. The CDR3 DNA sequence: TGCGCCAGCAGCTTGGGGCGGGGGGGAACCTACAATGAGCAGTTCTTC.

The chain's CDR3 is CSVEDRGQGVNEQFF. The CDR3 DNA reads TGCAGCGTTGAGGACCGGGGACAGGGGGTCAATGAGCAGTTCTTC. This chain uses TRBV29-1 with TRBJ2-1, with 11 bases matching TRBD1. Germline CDR1 is SQVTM and CDR2 is ANQGSEA. CDR3 length equals 15 residues. V lost 3 bases to trimming and J lost 6 bases; unmatched junction nucleotides: 7.

This clonotype was observed a single time. J is TRBJ1-1 and V is TRBV13; the D gene is possibly TRBD1 (5 bases). Germline V gives CDR1 PRHDT, CDR2 FYEKMQ (reference sequence). The CDR3 covers 14 residues. Trimming pared 0 bases from V and 5 bases from J, leaving 10 bases between. DNA for the CDR3: TGTGCCAGCAGCTTAGGGAGGGGTCGGACTGAAGCTTTCTTT. Its translation is CASSLGRGRTEAFF.

J is TRBJ2-5 and V is TRBV9, with 14 nucleotides matching TRBD2. Germline lookup yields CDR1 SGDLS and CDR2 YYNGEE. The CDR3 is made up of 16 amino acids. V dropped 4 bases and J dropped 2; count of bases not matched to a gene: 4. CDR3: CASSPGLAGEQETQYF. The CDR3, as DNA: TGTGCCAGCAGCCCGGGACTAGCGGGGGAACAAGAGACCCAGTACTTC. Together with reference TRBV9 and TRBJ2-5, the CDR3 gives the full variable domain: DSGVTQTPKHLITATGQRVTLRCSPRSGDLSVYWYQQSLDQGLQFLIQYYNGEERAKGNILERFSAQQFPDLHSELNLSSLELGDSALYFCASSPGLAGEQETQYFGPGTRLLVL.

This rearrangement joins TRBV3-1 to TRBJ2-7; 8 nucleotides line up with TRBD2. The CDR3 is 15 amino acids. Germline CDR1 reads LGHDT; CDR2 reads YNNKEL (reference sequence). V was pared by 5 bases and J by 2 bases, with 8 bases of the junction left unmatched. Written as DNA, the CDR3 is TGTGCCAGCAGCTCCCGGGCGGGGGGAACCTACGAGCAGTACTTC. This translates into CASSSRAGGTYEQYF.

This chain connects TRBV6-6 to TRBJ2-3, with TRBD1 as a possible D gene (6 bases). V was shortened by 4 bases and J by 4 bases, with 12 bases between the two germline ends. The CDR3 is 14 residues long. Per the germline V gene, CDR1 is MNHNY and CDR2 is SVGAGI (reference sequence). The CDR3 coding sequence is TGTGCCAGCAGTTGGGCACAGGGACCAGATACGCAGTATTTT. It specifies CASSWAQGPDTQYF.

The chain is built from TRBV27 and TRBJ2-3, with 13 nucleotides matching TRBD2. V gave up 5 bases and J gave up 6 bases; unmatched junction bases: 14. This CDR3 is built from 18 residues. From germline, CDR1 is MNHEY and CDR2 SMNVEV (reference sequence). DNA of the CDR3: TGTGCCAGCAGTCCCTCCGAACTAGCGGGGGGGCGGATGGATACGCAGTATTTT. Translation gives CASSPSELAGGRMDTQYF.

This sequence joins TRBV10-3 and TRBJ1-1, with 8 nucleotides matching TRBD1. The CDR3 length is 15 residues. Trimming took 2 bases from V and 3 from J; bases not matched to a gene: 5. Germline V CDR1 and CDR2: ENHRY, SYGVKD. CDR3 residues: CAISEGGQGDTEAFF. In DNA form, the CDR3 reads TGTGCCATCAGTGAGGGTGGACAGGGAGACACTGAAGCTTTCTTT.